The 29 T cell receptor beta chains below all came from one sample that was sequenced in a study of T cells after somatic rescue of genetic block. Profiled with immunoSEQ multiplex PCR; TCRdb holds only in-frame clones, not every one. The data contain 85,000 to 90,000 clones, 85% to 90% of them singletons. The sequenced sample consisted of peripheral blood mononuclear cells (PBMCs). These receptors were taken from a young woman.

The chain couples TRBV27 to TRBJ1-5; maybe TRBD1 (6 bases). There are 14 residues in the CDR3. Trimming left V 3 bases short and J 6 bases short, with 12 bases between. The germline V gene encodes CDR1 MNHEY and CDR2 SMNVEV (reference sequence). The CDR3 loop reads CASSLSQGFQPQHF. In DNA form, the CDR3 reads TGTGCCAGCAGTTTGTCACAGGGATTTCAGCCCCAGCATTTT.

This chain uses TRBV5-1 with TRBJ1-2; D is possibly TRBD1 (5 bases). The CDR3 contains 16 residues. Trimming shortened V by 4 bases and J by 1 base, and 17 bases separated the two germline ends. CDR1 and CDR2 from the germline V gene are SGHRS and YFSETQ. CDR3 residues: CASSREGAGFNYGYTF. CDR3 bases: TGCGCCAGCAGCAGGGAGGGAGCAGGGTTTAACTATGGCTACACCTTC.

The CDR3: CASSRGTSGSYEQYF. The CDR3 DNA reads TGTGCCAGCAGCAGAGGGACTAGCGGCTCCTACGAGCAGTACTTC. This chain uses TRBV7-6 with TRBJ2-7; 11 bases match TRBD2. CDR3 size: 15 residues. CDR1 and CDR2 from the germline V gene are SGHVS and FNYEAQ. V lost 5 bases and J lost 0; bases outside the gene matches: 3.

This chain links TRBV11-2 with TRBJ1-3; D gene ambiguous. Germline lookup yields CDR1 SGHAT and CDR2 FQNNGV. The CDR3 consists of 14 residues. The V end lost 3 bases, the J end lost 0 bases, and 6 bases lay between the germline ends. The CDR3 sequence is CASSLSVSGNTIYF. CDR3 DNA sequence: TGTGCCAGCAGCTTGTCCGTCTCTGGAAACACCATATATTTT.

The V gene is TRBV19, the J gene TRBJ2-5; TRBD1 aligns across 8 bases. The CDR3 extends over 14 amino acids. CDR1 LNHDA and CDR2 SQIVND come from the germline V gene (reference sequence). The junction had 3 bases not matched to a gene; V was cut back by 1 base and J by 5 bases. CDR3 in amino acids: CASSIVGQGETQYF. The CDR3 nucleotides read TGTGCCAGTAGTATAGTAGGACAGGGTGAGACCCAGTACTTC.

This rearrangement joins TRBV7-6 to TRBJ2-5; D may correspond to TRBD1 or TRBD2 (5 bases each). The V gene's germline CDR1 is SGHVS and CDR2 FNYEAQ. This CDR3 has 15 residues. Trimming pared 2 bases from V and 3 bases from J, leaving 13 bases between. The chain's CDR3 is CASSLSGRDEETQYF. In nucleotides, the CDR3 is TGTGCCAGCAGCTTAAGTGGCAGGGACGAAGAGACCCAGTACTTC.

The chain carries TRBV27 and TRBJ1-2, with 8 nucleotides matching TRBD1. The germline V gene has CDR1 MNHEY and CDR2 SMNVEV (reference sequence). This CDR3 is 17 amino acids long. Losses at the gene ends were 0 bases for V and 6 bases for J; bases not matched to a gene: 12. In DNA form, the CDR3 reads TGTGCCAGCAGTTTATCAAGTCAGGGGGCGTCTATACATGGCTACACCTTC. It yields the protein CASSLSSQGASIHGYTF.

The J gene is TRBJ2-1, the V gene TRBV7-9; D call uncertain. From germline, CDR1 is SEHNR and CDR2 FQNEAQ (reference sequence). CDR3 size: 13 residues. Trimming cost V 3 bases and J 10 bases, with 13 bases left between them. The CDR3: CASSFVLAAEQFF. The CDR3 bases are TGTGCCAGCAGCTTTGTCTTGGCAGCAGAGCAGTTCTTC. Complete variable domain (other parts from reference TRBV7-9 and TRBJ2-1): DTGVSQNPRHKITKRGQNVTFRCDPISEHNRLYWYRQTLGQGPEFLTYFQNEAQLEKSRLLSDRFSAERPKGSFSTLEIQRTEQGDSAMYLCASSFVLAAEQFFGPGTRLTVL.

The chain couples TRBV11-2 to TRBJ1-3; D is perhaps TRBD1 (5 bases). CDR1 SGHAT and CDR2 FQNNGV come from the germline V gene. There are 15 residues in the CDR3. The V gene lost 7 bases and the J gene lost 0 bases, with 13 bases spanning the gap. The CDR3 sequence: CASNPSGPSGNTIYF. CDR3 nucleotides: TGTGCCAGCAACCCCTCGGGGCCCTCTGGAAACACCATATATTTT.

The rearrangement uses TRBV6-5 and TRBJ2-1; D uncertain. Germline V gene data show CDR1 as MNHEY and CDR2 as SVGAGI. V was pared by 4 bases and J by 2 bases, with 6 bases between. The CDR3 is 13 residues long. The CDR3 nucleotides read TGTGCCAGCAGTTTCGTCCCCTACAATGAGCAGTTCTTC. Its protein product is CASSFVPYNEQFF.

This clone was seen just once. CDR3: CASSLGAQGTEKLFF. The CDR3 DNA reads as TGTGCCAGCAGCCTTGGGGCTCAGGGGACTGAAAAACTGTTTTTT. This sequence joins TRBV14 and TRBJ1-4, with D possibly being TRBD1 (6 bases). V gave up 4 bases and J gave up 7 bases, with 16 bases separating them. CDR3 length: 15 residues. Germline V CDR1 and CDR2: SGHDN, FVKESK.

The chain combines TRBV28 with TRBJ1-1; tentatively, D is TRBD1 (5 bases). CDR3 length: 16 residues. V was pared by 4 bases and J by 0 bases, with 15 bases between. Per the germline V gene, CDR1 is MDHEN and CDR2 is SYDVKM. The CDR3: CASSWVRGELNTEAFF. The CDR3 DNA reads as TGTGCCAGCAGTTGGGTCCGGGGGGAACTGAACACTGAAGCTTTCTTT.

The genes are TRBV9 and TRBJ2-2, with unresolved D. V gave up 0 bases and J gave up 0 bases, with 3 bases separating them. There are 14 residues in the CDR3. Germline V CDR1 and CDR2: SGDLS, YYNGEE. CDR3 amino acids: CASSVGPNTGELFF. DNA for the CDR3: TGTGCCAGCAGCGTAGGGCCGAACACCGGGGAGCTGTTTTTT. Full variable domain (rest looked up from reference TRBV9 and TRBJ2-2): DSGVTQTPKHLITATGQRVTLRCSPRSGDLSVYWYQQSLDQGLQFLIQYYNGEERAKGNILERFSAQQFPDLHSELNLSSLELGDSALYFCASSVGPNTGELFFGEGSRLTVL.

This chain joins TRBV4-3 and TRBJ2-1, with TRBD2 matching over 9 bases. With V trimmed by 0 bases and J by 3 bases, 12 bases remained unmatched. The length of the CDR3 is 19 residues. Germline V gene sequence: CDR1 LGHNA, CDR2 YSLEER. Here the CDR3 DNA reads TGCGCCAGCAGCCAAGATTGGGGTAGCGGGAGAGGGAACTACAATGAGCAGTTCTTC. It translates to CASSQDWGSGRGNYNEQFF.

In DNA, the CDR3 is TGTGCCAGCAGCCCCCCCCGGGGGGGGTACGAGCAGTACTTC. Its translation is CASSPPRGGYEQYF. V and J are TRBV21-1 and TRBJ2-7; TRBD2 is taken as the D call from the table, unchecked against the DNA. TRBV21-1 is a recognized pseudogene. The CDR3 consists of 14 residues.

The rearrangement joins TRBV27 to TRBJ2-7; D is uncertain. Germline V CDR1 and CDR2: MNHEY, SMNVEV (reference sequence). V lost 6 bases and J 2 bases, leaving 5 bases between the germline ends. The length of the CDR3 is 11 residues. The DNA for the CDR3 is TGTGCCAGCAGCGGTACCTACGAGCAGTACTTC. This translates into CASSGTYEQYF.

The CDR3 DNA reads as TGTGCCAGTAGTCGCTGGGACAGGGAGGGTGAGACCCAGTACTTC. Translation: CASSRWDREGETQYF. The chain joins TRBV19 to TRBJ2-5; 9 positions agree with TRBD1. Germline CDR1 reads LNHDA; CDR2 reads SQIVND (reference sequence). Trimming at V came to 5 bases and at J to 5 bases, leaving 9 bases not matched to a gene. The CDR3 has 15 residues.

The chain recombines TRBV27 with TRBJ2-3; 11 nucleotides agree with TRBD2. This CDR3 contains 16 residues. Germline-derived CDR1 and CDR2 are MNHEY and SMNVEV (reference sequence). V was pared by 5 bases and J by 5 bases, with 9 bases of the junction left unmatched. The CDR3 loop is CASSPPLAGVRDTQYF. The DNA for the CDR3 is TGTGCCAGCAGTCCGCCACTAGCGGGAGTTAGAGATACGCAGTATTTT.

V is TRBV15 and J is TRBJ2-4; 7 bases agree with TRBD1. Trimming removed 0 bases from V and 0 bases from J; junction bases left unmatched: 5. Per germline, CDR1 LNHNV and CDR2 YYDKDF (reference sequence). This CDR3 spans 17 amino acids. The CDR3 here is CATSRDRDSQAKNIQYF. The CDR3 DNA sequence: TGTGCCACCAGCAGAGACCGGGACAGCCAAGCCAAAAACATTCAGTACTTC.

V is TRBV28 and J is TRBJ1-5, with no clear D. Germline V gives CDR1 MDHEN, CDR2 SYDVKM. This CDR3 comprises 12 residues. V lost 6 bases, J lost 7 bases, and 10 bases lay in between. For the CDR3, the DNA is TGTGCCAGCAGCTGGGGATCCCAGCCCCAGCATTTT. This translates into CASSWGSQPQHF.

The chain recombines TRBV15 with TRBJ2-1; 9 bases map to TRBD2. There are 12 residues in the CDR3. Germline V lookup: CDR1 LNHNV, CDR2 YYDKDF (reference sequence). The V segment lost 4 bases and the J segment 12 bases; nucleotides outside the gene matches: 4. This chain's CDR3 is CATSTLTSGQFF. The CDR3, as DNA: TGTGCCACCAGCACCTTGACTAGCGGGCAGTTCTTC.

The chain is built from TRBV4-1 and TRBJ1-3; no clear D. Germline-derived CDR1 and CDR2 are MGHRA and YSYEKL. V lost 1 base and J 4 bases, leaving 8 bases between the germline ends. The CDR3 is made up of 14 amino acids. CDR3 DNA sequence: TGCGCCAGCAGCCAAGCACCCCGAGGAAACACCATATATTTT. It translates to CASSQAPRGNTIYF.

The V gene is TRBV28, the J gene TRBJ2-3; 9 nucleotides line up with TRBD2. In germline, CDR1 is MDHEN, CDR2 SYDVKM. This CDR3 has 15 amino acids. In nucleotides, the CDR3 is TGTGCTCCCACTCGGGCGGGAGGGAACACAGATACGCAGTATTTT. This encodes CAPTRAGGNTDTQYF.

V gene TRBV11-1 combines with J gene TRBJ1-4; unclear D gene. V was trimmed by 5 bases and J by 11 bases, leaving 12 bases between them. Per germline, CDR1 SGHAT and CDR2 FQDESV (reference sequence). This CDR3 spans 12 amino acids. This CDR3 is CASSLSSRKLFF. As DNA, the CDR3 is TGTGCCAGCAGCCTCTCTTCCAGGAAACTGTTTTTT.

The J gene is TRBJ2-7, the V gene TRBV5-5; D is possibly TRBD1 (6 bases). The ends were cut back, 7 bases at V and 3 bases at J, with 14 bases in the middle. Germline CDR1 SGHKS, CDR2 YYEKEE (reference sequence). There are 13 residues in the CDR3. The DNA of the CDR3 is TGTGCCAGCGGCCCTCAGGGGTACTACGAGCAGTACTTC. This gives the protein CASGPQGYYEQYF. Full variable domain (remainder filled in from reference TRBV5-5 and TRBJ2-7): DAGVTQSPTHLIKTRGQQVTLRCSPISGHKSVSWYQQVLGQGPQFIFQYYEKEERGRGNFPDRFSARQFPNYSSELNVNALLLGDSALYLCASGPQGYYEQYFGPGTRLTVT.

This chain joins TRBV7-6 and TRBJ2-3; 12 bases agree with TRBD2. The CDR3 has 17 residues. J gave up 3 bases and V 1 base, and 5 bases lay outside the gene matches. The germline V gene encodes CDR1 SGHVS and CDR2 FNYEAQ. In DNA, the CDR3 is TGTGCCAGCAGCTTAGGACTAGCGGGAGTCCGGACAGATACGCAGTATTTT. The encoded protein is CASSLGLAGVRTDTQYF.

This chain uses TRBV5-1 with TRBJ2-7; 9 bases are a match to TRBD1. This CDR3 contains 16 residues. CDR1 SGHRS and CDR2 YFSETQ come from the germline V gene. The junction had 13 bases not matched to a gene; V was cut back by 4 bases and J by 5 bases. The CDR3 nucleotides are TGCGCCAGCAGCCTCCGGGTGGGACAGGGCTACAACGAGCAGTACTTC. This sequence encodes CASSLRVGQGYNEQYF.

The genes are TRBV7-9 and TRBJ2-2; no clear D gene. This CDR3 region has 14 residues. V was shortened by 3 bases and J by 4 bases, with 9 bases between the two germline ends. Germline V gives CDR1 SEHNR, CDR2 FQNEAQ (reference sequence). The CDR3 nucleotides read TGTGCCAGCAGCTTTAGTGCGTCCACCGGGGAGCTGTTTTTT. Amino acid sequence: CASSFSASTGELFF.

The rearrangement joins TRBV19 to TRBJ2-3; 7 nucleotides align to TRBD2. V lost 3 bases to trimming and J lost 2 bases; unmatched junction nucleotides: 2. CDR3 size: 14 residues. Per germline, CDR1 LNHDA and CDR2 SQIVND (reference sequence). The CDR3 loop is CASSMGGITDTQYF. Here the CDR3 DNA reads TGTGCCAGTAGTATGGGGGGGATCACAGATACGCAGTATTTT. Variable domain in full (rest from reference TRBV19 and TRBJ2-3): DGGITQSPKYLFRKEGQNVTLSCEQNLNHDAMYWYRQDPGQGLRLIYYSQIVNDFQKGDIAEGYSVSREKKESFPLTVTSAQKNPTAFYLCASSMGGITDTQYFGPGTRLTVL.